This TCR beta chain was identified in a study of a mutant IDH1 vaccine in newly diagnosed glioma. Overall study: Averaging around 42 years of age, treated patients were 62.5% male and approximately 38% female. Most patients had radiochemotherapy with temozolomide before enrollment; others had one alone. General study results and limits: Changes to the top peripheral T cell clonotypes appeared unrelated to pseudoprogression.

Described time point: baseline, week 1 (first vaccination visit). Treatment denoted: pre-vaccination baseline after standard-of-care therapy. For this clone: Its antigen is still unknown.

Trimming shortened V by 7 bases and J by 3 bases, and 6 bases separated the two germline ends. CDR1 is SGHNT and CDR2 is YYREEE in the germline V gene (reference sequence). The CDR3 is 11 residues long. Libraries were prepared by immunoSEQ multiplex PCR; TCRdb keeps only in-frame clonotypes and omits some of them. The profile covers roughly 86,000 clones, with around 80% appearing a single time and less than 9.5% taken by the ten largest. The TCR was taken from a man in his forties with glioma. The chain combines TRBV5-4 with TRBJ2-3; D not resolved. The source was PBMCs, collected from a glioma patient treated with radiotherapy, temozolomide or both. The CDR3 spells CASGRTDTQYF. Here the CDR3 DNA reads TGTGCCAGCGGTCGTACAGATACGCAGTATTTT.